The 26 T cell receptor beta chains reported below all come from one sample, sequenced in a study of beta chain features in type 1 diabetes. Expressed TCRB transcripts were sequenced because the entire RNA isolate underwent reverse transcription. Assay used: immunoSEQ multiplex PCR; TCRdb lists only in-frame clones, some missing. This repertoire shows 140,000 or so clones, around a tenth found once; its top ten account for 0.6% to 0.8%. Sequenced input: central memory CD4+ T cells from blood. These receptors all stem from a man aged 18 to 30 in good health.

J is TRBJ2-7 and V is TRBV7-3; perhaps TRBD1 as D (5 bases). The length of the CDR3 is 14 residues. The germline gives CDR1 SGHTA, CDR2 FQGTGA. V was cut by 5 bases and J by 3 bases, with 14 bases left in between. Here the CDR3 DNA reads TGTGCCAGCAGCCCGGCCGCGCAGGGCTACGAGCAGTACTTC. The encoded protein is CASSPAAQGYEQYF.

Points on this clone: This sample includes further DNA sequences coding for the same CDR3. The J gene is TRBJ2-3, the V gene TRBV7-2; unclear D gene. CDR1 and CDR2 from the germline V gene are SGHTA and FQGNSA. V lost 0 bases, J lost 0 bases, and 4 bases lay in between. The CDR3 runs 14 residues. The CDR3 DNA is TGTGCCAGCAGCTTAGCTCAAAGCACAGATACGCAGTATTTT. The encoded protein is CASSLAQSTDTQYF. The full variable domain, with the rest looked up from reference TRBV7-2 and TRBJ2-3, is GAGVSQSPSNKVTEKGKDVELRCDPISGHTALYWYRQSLGQGLEFLIYFQGNSAPDKSGLPSDRFSAERTGGSVSTLTIQRTQQEDSAVYLCASSLAQSTDTQYFGPGTRLTVL.

This clone was picked up a small number of times. V gene TRBV29-1 combines with J gene TRBJ2-6, with TRBD1 matching 10 bases. Germline-derived CDR1 and CDR2 are SQVTM and ANQGSEA. The CDR3 has 15 amino acids. J lost 3 bases, V lost 4 bases, and 3 bases had no gene match. This CDR3 is CSVVTGGFGANVLTF. CDR3 coding DNA: TGCAGCGTTGTGACAGGGGGCTTTGGGGCCAACGTCCTGACTTTC.

CDR3 nucleotides: TGTGCCAGCAGCCCGGGAGGGCTCGTATCCTACGAGCAGTACTTC. Translated, it gives CASSPGGLVSYEQYF. V usage is TRBV9 and J usage is TRBJ2-7; 8 nucleotides match TRBD2. The length of the CDR3 is 15 residues. From germline, CDR1 is SGDLS and CDR2 YYNGEE. The V and J ends lost 4 bases and 1 base, in that order; junction bases with no gene match: 7.

The chain has TRBV5-1 and TRBJ1-1; possible D gene TRBD1, 6 bases. Trimming left V 1 base short and J 4 bases short, with 11 bases between. The CDR3 runs to 14 residues. CDR1 is SGHRS, CDR2 YFSETQ, per germline. The CDR3, as DNA: TGCGCCAGCAGCTTGTGGGGAGGGGGCACTGAAGCTTTCTTT. Amino acids: CASSLWGGGTEAFF.

This clone has more than one count but fewer than ten. The rearrangement joins TRBV5-4 to TRBJ1-6; D is perhaps TRBD1 (6 bases). The CDR3 contains 15 residues. Germline CDR1 and CDR2: SGHNT and YYREEE (reference sequence). Trimming removed 0 bases at V and 10 bases at J, with 14 bases between. CDR3 DNA sequence: TGTGCCAGCAGCTTGGGGGGGCCAGCAGCATCACCCCTCCACTTT. It translates to CASSLGGPAASPLHF.

The rearrangement uses TRBV10-3 and TRBJ2-1, with TRBD2 matching over 11 bases. Trimming at V came to 10 bases and at J to 2 bases, leaving 13 bases not matched to a gene. The CDR3 consists of 17 residues. CDR1 is ENHRY and CDR2 is SYGVKD in the germline V gene. The CDR3 sequence is CATRGTSGGYTYNEQFF. In DNA, the CDR3 is TGTGCCACCAGGGGTACTAGCGGGGGATACACCTACAATGAGCAGTTCTTC.

This clone was counted between two and nine times. This chain joins TRBV15 and TRBJ2-3; 7 bases map to TRBD2. Unmatched junction bases numbered 10, after V lost 3 bases and J lost 4 bases. Per germline, CDR1 LNHNV and CDR2 YYDKDF (reference sequence). The CDR3 runs 16 residues. The CDR3 protein is CATSRRTGGGADTQYF. CDR3 DNA: TGTGCCACCAGCAGGAGAACGGGGGGAGGGGCAGATACGCAGTATTTT.

The chain has TRBV28 and TRBJ2-3; perhaps TRBD1 as D (5 bases). The V end lost 9 bases, the J end lost 1 base, and 11 bases lay between the germline ends. CDR1 MDHEN and CDR2 SYDVKM come from the germline V gene. This CDR3 region has 13 residues. In nucleotides, the CDR3 is TGTGCCAGTGCAGGGCACGGCACAGATACGCAGTATTTT. Its protein product is CASAGHGTDTQYF.

The chain joins TRBV18 to TRBJ2-5, with a weak D call TRBD2 (5 bases). Per germline, CDR1 KGHSH and CDR2 LQKENI. With 6 bases removed from V and 1 base from J, the gap between germline ends came to 9 bases. This CDR3 region has 13 residues. CDR3 bases: TGTGCCAGCTCGCAGACTACCCAAGAGACCCAGTACTTC. Its protein product is CASSQTTQETQYF. Together with reference TRBV18 and TRBJ2-5, the CDR3 gives the full variable domain: NAGVMQNPRHLVRRRGQEARLRCSPMKGHSHVYWYRQLPEEGLKFMVYLQKENIIDESGMPKERFSAEFPKEGPSILRIQQVVRGDSAAYFCASSQTTQETQYFGPGTRLLVL.

This chain connects TRBV7-2 to TRBJ2-5; TRBD1 matches 7 bases. CDR3 length equals 14 residues. Germline trimming cut 5 bases from V and 5 bases from J; bases unmatched to any gene: 8. Germline CDR1 is SGHTA and CDR2 is FQGNSA. The CDR3 nucleotides read TGTGCCAGCAGCAAACAGGGGACCCAGGAGACCCAGTACTTC. It translates to CASSKQGTQETQYF.

Ten or more counts support this clone. The chain combines TRBV28 with TRBJ2-1, with 10 bases lining up with TRBD2. This CDR3 is built from 16 residues. CDR1 is MDHEN and CDR2 is SYDVKM in the germline V gene. With V trimmed by 4 bases and J by 4 bases, 7 bases remained unmatched. CDR3 in amino acids: CASSSPGTSDYNEQFF. The CDR3 nucleotides are TGTGCCAGCAGTTCCCCCGGGACTAGCGATTACAATGAGCAGTTCTTC.

The chain is built from TRBV28 and TRBJ2-5, with D possibly matching TRBD1 (5 bases). The CDR3 is 13 amino acids. With 4 bases removed from V and 5 bases from J, the gap between germline ends came to 11 bases. The V gene's germline CDR1 is MDHEN and CDR2 SYDVKM. The chain's CDR3 is CASSSRQTETQYF. The CDR3 DNA reads TGTGCCAGCAGTTCTCGACAGACGGAGACCCAGTACTTC.

The chain links TRBV7-2 to TRBJ2-1, with TRBD1 identical over 9 bases. CDR3 size: 15 residues. Germline lookup yields CDR1 SGHTA and CDR2 FQGNSA. The V and J ends lost 3 bases and 8 bases, in that order; junction bases with no gene match: 8. The CDR3 reads CASSFLGTGNYEQFF. In nucleotides, the CDR3 is TGTGCCAGCAGCTTCCTAGGGACAGGGAATTATGAGCAGTTCTTC.

V is TRBV7-2 and J is TRBJ1-2; 7 nucleotides agree with TRBD1. Germline-derived CDR1 and CDR2 are SGHTA and FQGNSA. The CDR3 covers 15 residues. V lost 0 bases and J lost 6; bases outside the gene matches: 7. CDR3 DNA: TGTGCCAGCAGCTTAGCTGCCGAAACAGGGGATGGCTACACCTTC. It is translated as CASSLAAETGDGYTF. Filled out from reference TRBV7-2 and TRBJ1-2, the complete variable domain reads GAGVSQSPSNKVTEKGKDVELRCDPISGHTALYWYRQSLGQGLEFLIYFQGNSAPDKSGLPSDRFSAERTGGSVSTLTIQRTQQEDSAVYLCASSLAAETGDGYTFGSGTRLTVV.

This clone was observed a handful of times. The rearrangement links TRBV6-1 to TRBJ1-2; D is unclear. The CDR3 totals 14 residues. CDR1 MNHNS and CDR2 SASEGT come from the germline V gene. Deletions cut 1 base from V and 0 bases from J, with 6 bases between. CDR3 residues: CASSEVPANYGYTF. The CDR3 region has the DNA TGTGCCAGCAGTGAAGTCCCAGCTAACTATGGCTACACCTTC.

There are a few counts of this clone. The V and J genes are TRBV7-9 and TRBJ1-5; maybe TRBD1 (6 bases). Trimming shortened V by 5 bases and J by 11 bases, and 19 bases separated the two germline ends. CDR1 and CDR2 from the germline V gene are SEHNR and FQNEAQ (reference sequence). The CDR3 has 14 residues. This chain's CDR3 is CASSPGEGGAAQHF. The DNA for the CDR3 is TGTGCCAGCAGCCCGGGTGAGGGGGGGGCGGCCCAGCATTTT.

The sample holds many counts of this clone. This rearrangement joins TRBV4-3 to TRBJ2-2; TRBD1 matches 8 bases. J gave up 4 bases and V 4 bases, and 5 bases lay outside the gene matches. This CDR3 is 15 amino acids long. CDR1 is LGHNA and CDR2 is YSLEER in the germline V gene. The CDR3 nucleotides read TGCGCCAGCAGCCGCCGGACAGGGAGCACCGGGGAGCTGTTTTTT. It encodes CASSRRTGSTGELFF.

This clone was observed a few times. The chain joins TRBV19 to TRBJ1-2; a weak D match, TRBD1 (5 bases). There are 13 residues in the CDR3. V lost 10 bases to trimming and J lost 8 bases, with 20 bases between them. Per germline, CDR1 LNHDA and CDR2 SQIVND (reference sequence). The CDR3 region has the DNA TGTGCCAACGCAAGGGGTGCCTGGTGGGGCTACACCTTC. Translating it yields CANARGAWWGYTF.

Ten or more counts support this clone. The chain recombines TRBV29-1 with TRBJ2-6; unclear D gene. The V and J ends lost 7 bases and 0 bases respectively, with 7 bases between them. This CDR3 comprises 13 residues. The germline gives CDR1 SQVTM, CDR2 ANQGSEA. The CDR3 reads CSAQVSGANVLTF. Written as DNA, the CDR3 is TGCAGCGCCCAGGTCTCTGGGGCCAACGTCCTGACTTTC.

This clone was recorded a few times. The V gene is TRBV5-4, the J gene TRBJ1-4, with no clear D. CDR3 length: 12 amino acids. V dropped 4 bases and J dropped 10 bases, with 11 bases sitting between them. Germline CDR1 is SGHNT and CDR2 is YYREEE (reference sequence). This CDR3 is CASSLYLGKLFF. The CDR3 coding sequence is TGTGCCAGCAGCCTTTACCTCGGAAAACTGTTTTTT.

This sequence joins TRBV21-1 and TRBJ1-5. TRBV21-1 counts as a pseudogene. This CDR3 region has 12 residues. The CDR3 here is CASTGGNQPQHF. In DNA form, the CDR3 reads TGTGCCAGCACCGGGGGCAATCAGCCCCAGCATTTT.

The chain uses TRBV5-8 and TRBJ1-2, with D uncertain. Germline values: CDR1 SGHTS, CDR2 YDEGEE. V was clipped by 10 bases and J by 0 bases, with 10 bases between them. The CDR3 runs to 12 residues. The CDR3 region has the DNA TGTGCCCCCCAGGAAACTAACTATGGCTACACCTTC. Its protein product is CAPQETNYGYTF.

This chain uses TRBV15 with TRBJ1-2, with TRBD1 matching over 8 bases. The CDR3 is made up of 14 amino acids. V lost 5 bases, J lost 1 base, and 3 bases stayed unmatched. Germline assignment: CDR1 LNHNV and CDR2 YYDKDF (reference sequence). The CDR3 DNA reads as TGTGCCACCAGCGGCGGACAGGGTAACTATGGCTACACCTTC. This sequence encodes CATSGGQGNYGYTF.

This CDR3 reads CASSLDGAGGYNEQFF. The DNA for the CDR3 is TGTGCCAGCAGCCTTGACGGCGCCGGGGGTTACAATGAGCAGTTCTTC. V and J are TRBV7-6 and TRBJ2-1, with D maybe TRBD2 (6 bases). V lost 5 bases, J lost 4 bases, and 18 bases lay in between. The CDR3 extends over 16 amino acids. Germline assignment: CDR1 SGHVS and CDR2 FNYEAQ.

This clone was seen only a few times. This chain connects TRBV18 to TRBJ1-1, with D tentatively TRBD1 (6 bases). Looked up from germline, CDR1 is KGHSH and CDR2 is LQKENI. This CDR3 is 14 amino acids long. Trimming pared 3 bases from V and 4 bases from J, leaving 12 bases between. Written as DNA, the CDR3 is TGTGCCAGCTCACCCCAGGGGCAGGGCACTGAAGCTTTCTTT. As protein: CASSPQGQGTEAFF.